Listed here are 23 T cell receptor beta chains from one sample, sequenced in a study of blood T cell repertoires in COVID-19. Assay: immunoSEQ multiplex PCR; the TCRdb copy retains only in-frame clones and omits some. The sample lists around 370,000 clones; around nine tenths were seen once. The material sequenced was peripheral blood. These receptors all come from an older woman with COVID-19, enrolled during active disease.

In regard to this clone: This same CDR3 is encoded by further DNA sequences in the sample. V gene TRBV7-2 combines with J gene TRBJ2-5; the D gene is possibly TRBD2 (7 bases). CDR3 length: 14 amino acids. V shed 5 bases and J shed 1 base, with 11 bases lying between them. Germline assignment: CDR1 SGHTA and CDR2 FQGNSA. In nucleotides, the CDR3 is TGTGCCAGCAGCCTAGGGGGGGGCCAAGAGACCCAGTACTTC. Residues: CASSLGGGQETQYF.

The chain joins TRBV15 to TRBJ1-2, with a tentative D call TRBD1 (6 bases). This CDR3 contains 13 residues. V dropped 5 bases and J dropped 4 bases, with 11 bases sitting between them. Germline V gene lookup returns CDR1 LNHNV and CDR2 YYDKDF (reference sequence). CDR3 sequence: CATSSGQLYGYTF. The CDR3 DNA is TGTGCCACCAGCTCTGGACAGCTCTATGGCTACACCTTC.

CDR3 DNA: TGTGCCAGCAGCTCCCAGTTCCAAGAGACCCAGTACTTC. This gives the protein CASSSQFQETQYF. J is TRBJ2-5 and V is TRBV7-2; D remains ambiguous. Trimming shortened V by 4 bases and J by 1 base, and 7 bases separated the two germline ends. Germline V gene lookup returns CDR1 SGHTA and CDR2 FQGNSA. The CDR3 consists of 13 residues.

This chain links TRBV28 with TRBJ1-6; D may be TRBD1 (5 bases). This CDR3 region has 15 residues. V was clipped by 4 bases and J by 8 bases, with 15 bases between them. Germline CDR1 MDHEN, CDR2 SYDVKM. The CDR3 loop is CASSSAGQGDSPLHF. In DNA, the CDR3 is TGTGCCAGCAGTTCGGCCGGGCAGGGCGATTCACCCCTCCACTTT.

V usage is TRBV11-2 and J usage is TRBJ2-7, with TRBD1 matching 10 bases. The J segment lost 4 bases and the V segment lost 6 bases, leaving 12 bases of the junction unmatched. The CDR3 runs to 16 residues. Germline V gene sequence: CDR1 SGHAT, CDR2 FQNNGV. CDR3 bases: TGTGCCAGCAGGACCTTGGGACAGGGGAAACCATACGAGCAGTACTTC. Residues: CASRTLGQGKPYEQYF.

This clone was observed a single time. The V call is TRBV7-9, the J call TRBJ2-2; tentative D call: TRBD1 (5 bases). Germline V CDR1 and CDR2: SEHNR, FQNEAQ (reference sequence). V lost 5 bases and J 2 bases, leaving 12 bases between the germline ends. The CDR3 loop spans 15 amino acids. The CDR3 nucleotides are TGTGCCAGCAGCAAGACAGTCCCCAACACCGGGGAGCTGTTTTTT. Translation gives CASSKTVPNTGELFF.

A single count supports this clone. The CDR3 loop is CASSLSQGELFF. As DNA, the CDR3 is TGTGCCAGCAGCTTGAGTCAGGGGGAGCTGTTTTTT. This chain uses TRBV5-4 with TRBJ2-2; D remains unclear. With 1 base removed from V and 8 bases from J, the gap between germline ends came to 6 bases. CDR3 length equals 12 residues. Germline lookup yields CDR1 SGHNT and CDR2 YYREEE (reference sequence).

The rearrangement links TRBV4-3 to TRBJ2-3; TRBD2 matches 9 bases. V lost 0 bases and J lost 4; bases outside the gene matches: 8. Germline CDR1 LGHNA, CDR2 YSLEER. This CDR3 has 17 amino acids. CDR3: CASSQDLPSGVSDTQYF. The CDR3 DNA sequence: TGCGCCAGCAGCCAAGATTTGCCTAGCGGGGTCTCAGATACGCAGTATTTT.

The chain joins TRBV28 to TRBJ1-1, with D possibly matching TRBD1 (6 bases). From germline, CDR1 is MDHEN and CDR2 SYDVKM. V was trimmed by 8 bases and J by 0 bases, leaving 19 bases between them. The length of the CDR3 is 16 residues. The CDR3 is CASVDSRWGMNTEAFF. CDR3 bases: TGTGCCAGCGTGGACAGCCGCTGGGGAATGAACACTGAAGCTTTCTTT.

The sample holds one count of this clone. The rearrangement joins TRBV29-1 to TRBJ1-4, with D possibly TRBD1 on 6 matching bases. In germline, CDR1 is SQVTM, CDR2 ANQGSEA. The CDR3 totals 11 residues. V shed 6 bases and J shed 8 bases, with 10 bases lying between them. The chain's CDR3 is CSVVTGEKLFF. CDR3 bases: TGCAGCGTCGTTACAGGGGAAAAACTGTTTTTT.

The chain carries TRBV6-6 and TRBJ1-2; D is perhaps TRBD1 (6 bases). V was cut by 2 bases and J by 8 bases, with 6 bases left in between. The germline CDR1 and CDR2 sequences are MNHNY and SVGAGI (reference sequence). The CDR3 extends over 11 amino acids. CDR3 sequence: CASSYRGGYTF. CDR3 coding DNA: TGTGCCAGCAGTTACAGGGGGGGCTACACCTTC.

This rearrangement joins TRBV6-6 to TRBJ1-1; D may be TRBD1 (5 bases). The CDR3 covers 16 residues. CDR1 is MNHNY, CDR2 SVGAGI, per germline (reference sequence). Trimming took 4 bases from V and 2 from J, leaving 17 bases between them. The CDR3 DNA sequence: TGTGCCAGCAGTTTCCGGGCAGGGCCTCTTAACACTGAAGCTTTCTTT. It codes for CASSFRAGPLNTEAFF.

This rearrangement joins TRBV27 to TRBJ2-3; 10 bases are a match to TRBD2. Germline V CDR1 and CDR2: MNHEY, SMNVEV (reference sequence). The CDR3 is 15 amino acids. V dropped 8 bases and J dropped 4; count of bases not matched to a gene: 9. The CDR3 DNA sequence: TGTGCCAGCGCAAGCGGGGGGGCAGTCGCAGATACGCAGTATTTT. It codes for CASASGGAVADTQYF.

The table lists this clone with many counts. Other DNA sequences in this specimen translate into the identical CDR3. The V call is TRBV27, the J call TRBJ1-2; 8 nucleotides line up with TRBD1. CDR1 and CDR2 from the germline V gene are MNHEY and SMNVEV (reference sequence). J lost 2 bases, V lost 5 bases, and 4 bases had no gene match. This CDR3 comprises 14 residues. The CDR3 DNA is TGTGCCAGCAGTCTGCAGGGGGCGAACTATGGCTACACCTTC. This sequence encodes CASSLQGANYGYTF.

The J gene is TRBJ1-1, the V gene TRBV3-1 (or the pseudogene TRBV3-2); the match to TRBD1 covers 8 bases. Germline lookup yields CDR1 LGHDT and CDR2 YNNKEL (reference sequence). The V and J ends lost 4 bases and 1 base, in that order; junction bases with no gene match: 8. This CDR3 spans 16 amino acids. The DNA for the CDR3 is TGTGCCAGCAGCCGCCAAACCGGGACAGGGAACACTGAAGCTTTCTTT. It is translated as CASSRQTGTGNTEAFF.

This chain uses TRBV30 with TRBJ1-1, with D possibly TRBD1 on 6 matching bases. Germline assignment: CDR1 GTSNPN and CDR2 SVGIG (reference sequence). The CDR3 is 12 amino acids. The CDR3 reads CAIKDSYTEAFF. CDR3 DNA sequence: TGTGCGATAAAGGACAGCTACACTGAAGCTTTCTTT.

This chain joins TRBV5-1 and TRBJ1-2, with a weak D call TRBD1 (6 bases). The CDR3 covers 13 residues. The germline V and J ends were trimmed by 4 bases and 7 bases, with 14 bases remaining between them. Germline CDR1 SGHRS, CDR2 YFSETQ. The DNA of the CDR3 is TGCGCCAGCAGCACCTTGGAACAGGGTGGCTACACCTTC. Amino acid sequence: CASSTLEQGGYTF.

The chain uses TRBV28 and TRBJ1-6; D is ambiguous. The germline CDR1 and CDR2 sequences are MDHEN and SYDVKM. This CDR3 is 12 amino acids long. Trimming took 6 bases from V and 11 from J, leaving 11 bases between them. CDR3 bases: TGTGCCAGCAGGCGGACTCTACCACCCCTCCACTTT. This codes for CASRRTLPPLHF.

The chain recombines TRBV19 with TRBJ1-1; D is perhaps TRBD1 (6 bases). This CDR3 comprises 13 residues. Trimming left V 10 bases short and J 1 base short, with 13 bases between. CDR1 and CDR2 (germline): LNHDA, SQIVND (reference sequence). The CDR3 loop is CAKNGQPNTEAFF. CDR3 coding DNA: TGTGCCAAAAACGGACAGCCGAACACTGAAGCTTTCTTT.

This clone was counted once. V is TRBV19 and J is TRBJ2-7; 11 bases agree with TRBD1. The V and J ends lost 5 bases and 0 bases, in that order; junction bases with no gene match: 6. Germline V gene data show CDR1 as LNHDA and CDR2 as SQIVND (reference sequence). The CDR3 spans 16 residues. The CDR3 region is CASSSRTGGSSYEQYF. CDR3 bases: TGTGCCAGTAGTTCCCGGACAGGGGGCAGCTCCTACGAGCAGTACTTC.

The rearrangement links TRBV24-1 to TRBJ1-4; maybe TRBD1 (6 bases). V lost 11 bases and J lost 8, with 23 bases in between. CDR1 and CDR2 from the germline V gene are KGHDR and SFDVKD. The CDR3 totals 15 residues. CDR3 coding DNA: TGTGCCATCGGGTACAGGGACGGGCTCAGAGAAAAACTGTTTTTT. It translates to CAIGYRDGLREKLFF.

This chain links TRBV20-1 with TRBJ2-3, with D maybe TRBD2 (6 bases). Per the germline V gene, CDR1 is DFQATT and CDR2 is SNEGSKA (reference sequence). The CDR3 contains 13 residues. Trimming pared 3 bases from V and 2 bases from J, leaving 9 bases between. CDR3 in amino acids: CSASSGSTDTQYF. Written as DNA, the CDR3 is TGCAGTGCTAGTAGCGGTTCCACAGATACGCAGTATTTT.

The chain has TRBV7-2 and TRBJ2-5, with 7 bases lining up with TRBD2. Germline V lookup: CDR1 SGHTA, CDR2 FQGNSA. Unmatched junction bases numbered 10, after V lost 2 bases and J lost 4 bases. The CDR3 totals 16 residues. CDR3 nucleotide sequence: TGTGCCAGCAGCTTATTTGTCGGGGGGAGGGGAGAGACCCAGTACTTC. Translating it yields CASSLFVGGRGETQYF.